This entry describes one T cell receptor (beta chain). The method was immunoSEQ multiplex PCR; TCRdb's version includes in-frame clones alone and lacks a portion of them. The sample carries 35,000 to 45,000 clones, over 60% recorded once. This entry comes from a study of blood T cell repertoires in COVID-19. The CDR3 is 14 amino acids. CDR1 and CDR2 (germline): SGHDT, YYEEEE. The rearrangement links TRBV5-6 to TRBJ2-7; 10 bases align to TRBD2. The J call may be mistaken, given a closer DNA end match to TRBJ2-5. Source material: peripheral blood. This TCR was recovered from a man aged 55 to 70 with active COVID-19. CDR3 sequence: CASSFLAGDETQYF. In DNA, the CDR3 is TGTGCCAGCAGCTTCCTAGCGGGGGACGAGACCCAGTACTTC.